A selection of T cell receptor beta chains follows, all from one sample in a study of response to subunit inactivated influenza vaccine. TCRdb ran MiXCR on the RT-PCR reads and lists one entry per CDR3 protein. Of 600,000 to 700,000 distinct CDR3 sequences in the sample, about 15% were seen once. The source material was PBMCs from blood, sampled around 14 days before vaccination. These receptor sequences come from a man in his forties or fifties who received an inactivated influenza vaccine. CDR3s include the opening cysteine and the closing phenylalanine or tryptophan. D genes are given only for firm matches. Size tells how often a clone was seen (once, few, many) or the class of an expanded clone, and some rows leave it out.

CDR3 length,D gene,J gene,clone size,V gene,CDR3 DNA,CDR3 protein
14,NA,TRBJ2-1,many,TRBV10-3,TGTGCCATCAGCTTTGGACGGGGTGGGAATGAGCAGTTCTTC,CAISFGRGGNEQFF
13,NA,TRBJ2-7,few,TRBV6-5,TGTGCCAGCAGTTACTCGTCAGGTGACGAGCAGTACTTC,CASSYSSGDEQYF
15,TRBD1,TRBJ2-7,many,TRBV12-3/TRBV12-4,TGTGCCAGCAGTTATACCACAGGGGGTTACTACGAGCAGTACTTC,CASSYTTGGYYEQYF
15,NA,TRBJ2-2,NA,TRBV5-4,TGTGCCAGCAGCTTGGTGGGAACCAGAGAGGGGGAGCTGTTTTTT,CASSLVGTREGELFF
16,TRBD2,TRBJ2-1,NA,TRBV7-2,TGTGCCAGCAGCTCGATTCGGAGCGGGGGGCGGGATGAGCAGTTCTTC,CASSSIRSGGRDEQFF
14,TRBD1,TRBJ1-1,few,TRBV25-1,TGTGCCAGCAGAGGACAGGGGGGAGTCACTGAAGCTTTCTTT,CASRGQGGVTEAFF
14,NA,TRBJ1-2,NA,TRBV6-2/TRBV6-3,TGTGCCAGCAGTTCCGCAGGGAACCCTCGGGGCTACACCTTC,CASSSAGNPRGYTF
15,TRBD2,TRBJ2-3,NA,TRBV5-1,TGCGCCAGCAGCTTGCAGCGGGGGGGCCGGAATACGCAGTATTTT,CASSLQRGGRNTQYF
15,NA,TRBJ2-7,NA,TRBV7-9,TGTGCCAGCATGAAGACCCCTCGGGGGACCTACGAGCAGTACTTC,CASMKTPRGTYEQYF
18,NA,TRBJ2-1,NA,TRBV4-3,TGCGCCAGCAGCCAAGTAATCAGTTTGTCGTCCGCGTTTGGTGAGCAGTTCTTC,CASSQVISLSSAFGEQFF
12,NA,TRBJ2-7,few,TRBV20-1,TGCAGTGCCTCCGGGCTCCAGGGATGGCAGTACTTC,CSASGLQGWQYF
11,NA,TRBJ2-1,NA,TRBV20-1,TGCAGTGCTACCGGGTCGTATGAGCAGTTCTTC,CSATGSYEQFF
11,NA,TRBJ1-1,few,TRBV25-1,TGTGCCAGCAGTGAATACACTGAAGCTTTCTTT,CASSEYTEAFF
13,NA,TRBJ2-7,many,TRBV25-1,TGTGCCAGTTGTGGGGACCCTCCCTACGAGCAGTACTTC,CASCGDPPYEQYF
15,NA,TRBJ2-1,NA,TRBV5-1,TGCGCCAGCAGCTTGGAAAGAGTGGAATTGATAGGGCAGTTCTTC,CASSLERVELIGQFF
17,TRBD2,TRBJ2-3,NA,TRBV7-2,TGTGCCAGCAGCTTGGAAAGCGGGAGGCTCGCTCTGCGTACGCAGTATTTT,CASSLESGRLALRTQYF
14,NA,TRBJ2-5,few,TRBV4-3,TGCGCCAGCAGCCCAGGCGCGGGGAAAGAGACCCAGTACTTC,CASSPGAGKETQYF
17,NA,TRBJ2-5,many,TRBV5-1,TGCGCCAGCAGCTCATCTCCTGCGACAGGCGGAAGGGAGACCCAGTACTTC,CASSSSPATGGRETQYF
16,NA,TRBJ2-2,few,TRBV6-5,TGTGCCAGCAGTTACATACAAGGGATCCCCGCCGGGGAGCTGTTTTTT,CASSYIQGIPAGELFF
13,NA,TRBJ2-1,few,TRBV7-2,TGTGCCAGCAGCTTAATACAACTAGCAGCCTGGTTCTTC,CASSLIQLAAWFF
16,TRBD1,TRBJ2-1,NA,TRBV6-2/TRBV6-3,TGTGCCAGCAGCCCACTGGACAGGAATGCGATGAATGAGCAGTTCTTC,CASSPLDRNAMNEQFF
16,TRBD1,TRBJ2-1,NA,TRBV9,TGTGCCAGCATAGTCTACAGGGGCTCTCCCCACAATGAGCAGTTCTTC,CASIVYRGSPHNEQFF
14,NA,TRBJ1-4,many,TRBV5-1,TGCGCCAGCAGCTTAAGGGGCCCTAATGAAAAACTGTTTTTT,CASSLRGPNEKLFF
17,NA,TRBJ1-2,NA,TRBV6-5,TGTGCCAGCAGTTACTCGGTAACAGCCCAAGGGGAGAATGGCTACACCTTC,CASSYSVTAQGENGYTF
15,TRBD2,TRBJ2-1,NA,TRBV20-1,TGCAGTGCTAGAGCCTTAGCGGGAGGGCGCAATGAGCAGTTCTTC,CSARALAGGRNEQFF
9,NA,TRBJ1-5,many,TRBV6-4,TGTGCCAGCAGCGGGGGAAGGCATTTT,CASSGGRHF
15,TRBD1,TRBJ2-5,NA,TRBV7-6,TGTGCCAGCAGCGCCGGGACAGGGAGGGGAGAGACCCAGTACTTC,CASSAGTGRGETQYF
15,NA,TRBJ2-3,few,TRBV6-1,TGTGCCAGCAGTGCGTGGGCCGGGGGCACAGATACGCAGTATTTT,CASSAWAGGTDTQYF
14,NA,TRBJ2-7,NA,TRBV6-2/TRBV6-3,TGTGCCAGCAGTTATTTGGGACGGAGCTACGAGCAGTACTTC,CASSYLGRSYEQYF
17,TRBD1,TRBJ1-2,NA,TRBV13,TGTGCCAGCAGCCGGGGGATGACAGGGGTCGACAACTATGGCTACACCTTC,CASSRGMTGVDNYGYTF
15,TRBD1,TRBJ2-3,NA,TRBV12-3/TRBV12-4,TGTGCCACCAGACAGGGCGAGTTCGGTGTAGATACGCAGTATTTT,CATRQGEFGVDTQYF
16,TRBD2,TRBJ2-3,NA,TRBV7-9,TGTGCCAGCAGCGACATAGCGGGGGGGAACACAGATACGCAGTATTTT,CASSDIAGGNTDTQYF
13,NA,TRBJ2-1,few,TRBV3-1,TGTGCCAGCAGCAGTTACAGGGCCGCTGAGCAGTTCTTC,CASSSYRAAEQFF
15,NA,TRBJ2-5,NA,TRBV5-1,TGCGCCAGCAGCCCCCCCGGGGCAAAAGAAGAGACCCAGTACTTC,CASSPPGAKEETQYF
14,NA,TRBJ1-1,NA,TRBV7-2,TGTGCCAGCAGCCGATCCCCAACGAACACTGAAGCTTTCTTT,CASSRSPTNTEAFF
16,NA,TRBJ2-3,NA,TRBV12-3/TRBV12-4,TGTGCCAGCAGTTTCGGTAGGACTCCCGGGGGAGATACGCAGTATTTT,CASSFGRTPGGDTQYF
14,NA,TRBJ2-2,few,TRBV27,TGTGCCAGCCGTTACCTAGCGAACACCGGGGAGCTGTTTTTT,CASRYLANTGELFF
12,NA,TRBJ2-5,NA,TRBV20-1,TGCAGTGCTAGGAAGGGGGTCCGGACCCAGTACTTC,CSARKGVRTQYF
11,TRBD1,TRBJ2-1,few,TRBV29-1,TGCAGCGTCCAGGGGGCCAATGAGCAGTTCTTC,CSVQGANEQFF
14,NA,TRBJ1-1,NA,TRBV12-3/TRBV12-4,TGTGCCAGCAGTCCCAGACGGATGAACACTGAAGCTTTCTTT,CASSPRRMNTEAFF
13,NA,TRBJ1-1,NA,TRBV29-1,TGCAGCGAAACCAGCATAACGAACACTGAAGCTTTCTTT,CSETSITNTEAFF
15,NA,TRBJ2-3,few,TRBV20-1,TGCAGTGCTAGCTGGATGTCATGGTTCACAGATACGCAGTATTTT,CSASWMSWFTDTQYF
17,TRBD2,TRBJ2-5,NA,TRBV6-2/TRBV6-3,TGTGCCAGCAGTCTTCGACTAGCGGGAGACACGGTAGAGACCCAGTACTTC,CASSLRLAGDTVETQYF
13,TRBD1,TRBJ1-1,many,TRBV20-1,TGCAGTGCTGGGGGGACAGCTCGGAATGAAGCTTTCTTT,CSAGGTARNEAFF
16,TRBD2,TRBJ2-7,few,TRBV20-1,TGCAGTGCTAGAGAGGCGACTAGCGGGCACTCCTACGAGCAGTACTTC,CSAREATSGHSYEQYF